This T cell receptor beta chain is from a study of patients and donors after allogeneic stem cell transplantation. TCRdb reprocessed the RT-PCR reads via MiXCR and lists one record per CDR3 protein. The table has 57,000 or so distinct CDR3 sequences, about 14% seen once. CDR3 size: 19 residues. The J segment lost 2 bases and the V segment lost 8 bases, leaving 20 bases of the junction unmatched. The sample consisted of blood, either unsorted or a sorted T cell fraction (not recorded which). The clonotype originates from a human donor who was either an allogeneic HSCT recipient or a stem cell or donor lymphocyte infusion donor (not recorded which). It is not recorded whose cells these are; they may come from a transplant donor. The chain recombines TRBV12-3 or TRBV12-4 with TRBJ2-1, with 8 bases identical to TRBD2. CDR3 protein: CASGPGSLDNSGTYNEQFF. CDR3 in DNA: TGTGCCAGCGGTCCCGGGAGCCTTGATAATAGCGGGACCTACAATGAGCAGTTCTTC.